These 5 T cell receptor beta chains were all obtained from the same sample, sequenced in a study of blood T cell repertoires in COVID-19. Using immunoSEQ multiplex PCR, the repertoire was profiled, and TCRdb retains in-frame clones only, with some absent. The repertoire holds about 180,000 clones, with more than 80% as singletons. The sequenced material came from peripheral blood. Every receptor here comes from a human donor in a cohort sampled during active COVID-19.

In its sample, this clone was seen once. The chain is built from TRBV20-1 and TRBJ1-4, with D possibly matching TRBD1 (5 bases). CDR1 is DFQATT, CDR2 SNEGSKA, per germline (reference sequence). V lost 0 bases and J lost 13, with 9 bases in between. The CDR3 has 11 residues. CDR3 sequence: CSARDTGGLFF. CDR3 in DNA: TGCAGTGCTAGAGACACCGGGGGACTGTTTTTT.

This clone has a handful of counts. The rearrangement joins TRBV5-1 to TRBJ2-7, with 10 nucleotides matching TRBD1. CDR1 is SGHRS and CDR2 is YFSETQ in the germline V gene. The CDR3 is 16 residues long. J gave up 4 bases and V 4 bases, and 11 bases lay outside the gene matches. For the CDR3, the DNA is TGCGCCAGCAGCCTTACAACCGGGACAGGGGCTTACGAGCAGTACTTC. Translation: CASSLTTGTGAYEQYF.

The chain recombines TRBV4-2 with TRBJ2-7, with 8 bases that match TRBD2. There are 17 residues in the CDR3. CDR1 is LGHNA, CDR2 YNFKEQ, per germline. The V segment lost 0 bases and the J segment 3 bases; nucleotides outside the gene matches: 10. The CDR3: CASSQDHPAGGDYEQYF. In DNA form, the CDR3 reads TGTGCCAGCAGCCAAGATCATCCGGCGGGGGGCGACTACGAGCAGTACTTC.

The J gene is TRBJ1-1, the V gene TRBV6-1, with D tentatively TRBD1 (5 bases). The CDR3 sequence is 13 residues long. Germline V gene lookup returns CDR1 MNHNS and CDR2 SASEGT. V gave up 3 bases and J gave up 10 bases, with 15 bases separating them. CDR3: CASSEDPRGRAFF. The CDR3 nucleotides read TGTGCCAGCAGTGAGGACCCACGGGGGAGAGCTTTCTTT.

The chain is built from TRBV23-1 and TRBJ2-1; D is possibly TRBD1 (6 bases). TRBV23-1 is an open reading frame, and its role is uncertain. The CDR3 contains 17 residues. The germline V and J ends were trimmed by 3 bases and 4 bases, with 19 bases remaining between them. The CDR3 bases are TGCGCCAGCAGTCACCACAGGGCCAGGACAAAATACAATGAGCAGTTCTTC. Translating gives CASSHHRARTKYNEQFF.